Below, 9 T cell receptor beta chains from the same sample are listed, as sequenced in a study of T cell responses to AZD1222 COVID-19 vaccine. Libraries were prepared by immunoSEQ multiplex PCR; TCRdb keeps only in-frame clonotypes and omits some of them. The data show roughly 99,000 clones, more than 75% seen once. This sample comprised peripheral blood, obtained on day 0 of AZD1222 vaccination. The receptors shown here come from an adult in good health.

The chain has TRBV19 and TRBJ1-1; no clear D gene. Trimming removed 3 bases at V and 3 bases at J, with 11 bases between. Germline V lookup: CDR1 LNHDA, CDR2 SQIVND (reference sequence). This CDR3 is 14 amino acids long. The DNA of the CDR3 is TGTGCCAGTAGTATGTTAGCCTGGGACACTGAAGCTTTCTTT. Amino acids: CASSMLAWDTEAFF.

The J gene is TRBJ2-7, the V gene TRBV4-1; the D is unclear. The CDR3 has 15 residues. Trimming shortened V by 3 bases and J by 5 bases, and 17 bases separated the two germline ends. The germline V gene encodes CDR1 MGHRA and CDR2 YSYEKL. CDR3 nucleotide sequence: TGCGCCAGCAGCCATCAATTTCTCGGCGCTAACGAGCAGTACTTC. Protein sequence: CASSHQFLGANEQYF.

This chain connects TRBV6-2 or TRBV6-3 to TRBJ2-5; D may be TRBD1 (5 bases). The V and J ends lost 2 bases and 7 bases respectively, with 11 bases between them. Germline lookup yields CDR1 MNHEY and CDR2 SVGEGT. This CDR3 contains 13 residues. The CDR3: CASSYGEQVTQYF. The CDR3 DNA reads TGTGCCAGCAGTTACGGGGAACAGGTGACCCAGTACTTC.

The chain links TRBV29-1 to TRBJ1-5; D perhaps matches TRBD1 (5 bases). This CDR3 has 16 amino acids. Germline V gene sequence: CDR1 SQVTM, CDR2 ANQGSEA. The ends were cut back, 4 bases at V and 0 bases at J, with 16 bases in the middle. Here the CDR3 reads CSVGSVQGTSNQPQHF. CDR3 coding DNA: TGCAGCGTTGGGTCGGTCCAGGGAACTAGCAATCAGCCCCAGCATTTT.

This clone is medium-sized. V and J are TRBV7-8 and TRBJ1-5; TRBD1 is a possible D gene (6 bases). CDR1 is SGHVS and CDR2 is FQNEAQ in the germline V gene. V was shortened by 1 base and J by 3 bases, with 13 bases between the two germline ends. The CDR3 has 16 residues. CDR3 DNA sequence: TGTGCCAGCAGCTTAGAGGGACAAGTTTACAATCAGCCCCAGCATTTT. It is translated as CASSLEGQVYNQPQHF.

This clone was picked up one time. V gene TRBV9 combines with J gene TRBJ1-1; maybe TRBD1 (6 bases). V lost 3 bases to trimming and J lost 8 bases, with 32 bases between them. CDR3 length equals 19 residues. Germline V lookup: CDR1 SGDLS, CDR2 YYNGEE. CDR3: CASSDGEGGANLEMDEAFF. The CDR3 coding sequence is TGTGCCAGCAGCGATGGGGAGGGGGGAGCGAATTTAGAGATGGACGAAGCTTTCTTT.

This rearrangement joins TRBV18 to TRBJ1-1; the match to TRBD1 covers 7 bases. The CDR3 contains 12 residues. Germline values: CDR1 KGHSH, CDR2 LQKENI. J lost 10 bases, V lost 3 bases, and 5 bases had no gene match. The CDR3 loop reads CASSPRQGLAFF. DNA of the CDR3: TGTGCCAGCTCACCCAGACAGGGACTAGCTTTCTTT.

The rearrangement uses TRBV21-1 and TRBJ2-7; the D call of TRBD2 is as the table states it, not checked on the DNA. TRBV21-1 is an annotated pseudogene. The CDR3 has 19 residues. The CDR3 nucleotides read TGTGCCAGCAGCAATTCACATTTGGCGGGAGGGGGCCTCCTAGGCGAGCAGTACTTC. Its translation is CASSNSHLAGGGLLGEQYF.

This chain joins TRBV25-1 and TRBJ1-1; D may be TRBD1 (5 bases). Germline CDR1 is MGHDK and CDR2 is SYGVNS. Trimming removed 3 bases from V and 5 bases from J, with 13 bases in between. The CDR3 sequence is 14 residues long. In DNA, the CDR3 is TGTGCCAGCAGTGACTGGCAGGGCGGGACTGAAGCTTTCTTT. Encoded protein: CASSDWQGGTEAFF.